Listed below are T cell receptor beta chains from one sample, sequenced in a study of blood T cells in healthy people across ages. From the 5' RACE reads, TCRdb called clonotypes with MiXCR, one entry per CDR3 protein. The table records hundreds of thousands of distinct CDR3 sequences, about three fifths of them present only once. The sequencing input was blood. Source of these receptors: a man aged 30 to 39 in good health. CDR3s include the opening cysteine and the closing phenylalanine or tryptophan. D genes are given only for firm matches. Size is omitted from some rows. Given values are once, few, many or a class for expanded clones.

TRBJ2-7 | - | - | TRBV20-1 | TGCAGTGCTGAGTCTCTTCGGGCTGCCGAGCAGTACTTC | CSAESLRAAEQYF
TRBJ2-2 | - | TRBD2 | TRBV7-2 | TGTGCCAGCAGCCAGGGACTAGCGGGCACCGGGGAGCTGTTTTTT | CASSQGLAGTGELFF
TRBJ2-7 | - | - | TRBV20-1 | TGCAGCGTTTACACAGGTCTGGGGACCGAGCAGTACTTC | CSVYTGLGTEQYF
TRBJ2-6 | few | - | TRBV7-2 | TGTGCCAGCAGCCGCGACAGTACTGGGGCCAACGTCCTGACTTTC | CASSRDSTGANVLTF
TRBJ2-1 | - | TRBD1 | TRBV29-1 | TGCAGCGCTGGACAGGGTTGGGGCAATGAGCAGTTCTTC | CSAGQGWGNEQFF
TRBJ1-4 | - | - | TRBV7-2 | TGTGCCAGCAGCCCGACAGTGGTCGGAGAAAAACTGTTTTTT | CASSPTVVGEKLFF
TRBJ2-1 | - | - | TRBV28 | TGTGCCAGCAGTTTTTGGCCCCAGAGCTCCTACAATGAGCAGTTCTTC | CASSFWPQSSYNEQFF
TRBJ2-1 | few | - | TRBV27 | TGTGCCAGCAGTTTATTGGACAGTAACAATGAGCAGTTCTTC | CASSLLDSNNEQFF
TRBJ1-4 | - | - | TRBV6-5 | TGTGCCAGCAGTAGTAGACTCGCTTACGATGAAAAACTGTTTTTT | CASSSRLAYDEKLFF
TRBJ2-7 | - | - | TRBV7-2 | TGTGCCAGCAGCTTAGCGGGGACACCCTCCTACGAGCAGTACTTC | CASSLAGTPSYEQYF
TRBJ2-1 | - | - | TRBV29-1 | TGCAGCGTCCCGTCGGGGGCTAGCTTCTACAATGAGCAGTTCTTC | CSVPSGASFYNEQFF
TRBJ2-7 | once | - | TRBV7-6 | TGTGCCAGCAGCCCTGCCATGAACTACGAGCAGTACTTC | CASSPAMNYEQYF
TRBJ1-2 | - | - | TRBV6-1 | TGTGCCAGCAGTGAATCGGGGTCTCGGGGCTACACCTTC | CASSESGSRGYTF
TRBJ2-7 | - | - | TRBV27 | TGTGCCAGCGGGCTTCTTAGTGGCAGGGCCTACGAGCAGTACTTC | CASGLLSGRAYEQYF
TRBJ2-7 | - | - | TRBV5-6 | TGTGCCAGCAGCTTGGACGGGGATTGGATAGACGAGCAGTACTTC | CASSLDGDWIDEQYF
TRBJ2-1 | - | - | TRBV30 | TGTGCCTGGACCCCGAGGGGCAGGGCGGATCTCAATGAGCAGTTCTTC | CAWTPRGRADLNEQFF
TRBJ2-5 | few | - | TRBV20-1 | TGCAGTGCGGCCCGACAAGAGACCCAGTACTTC | CSAARQETQYF
TRBJ2-7 | few | TRBD2 | TRBV18 | TGTGCCAGCTCACCCCTAGCGGGAGGATCGTACGAGCAGTACTTC | CASSPLAGGSYEQYF
TRBJ2-7 | - | TRBD1 | TRBV7-8 | TGTGCCAGCATGCCTAGGGGACAGGGGGCGTACGAGCAGTACTTC | CASMPRGQGAYEQYF
TRBJ1-2 | - | - | TRBV7-9 | TGTGCCAGCAGCTTAGATCCACCCTACACCTTC | CASSLDPPYTF
TRBJ2-1 | - | - | TRBV12-3/TRBV12-4 | TGTGCCAGTCTGAGACAGGAAAGGACATACGAGCAGTTCTTC | CASLRQERTYEQFF
TRBJ2-3 | - | - | TRBV7-2 | TGTGCCAGCAGCTCCTCCGGCGGCGGGGGCGCAGATACGCAGTATTTT | CASSSSGGGGADTQYF
TRBJ1-4 | - | - | TRBV7-9 | TGTGCCAGCAGCGCCCGGACAGCTGCAACTAATGAAAAACTGTTTTTT | CASSARTAATNEKLFF
TRBJ2-7 | - | TRBD2 | TRBV7-2 | TGTGCCAGCAGCTTTTATAGCGGGGCCGCCTACGAGCAGTACTTC | CASSFYSGAAYEQYF
TRBJ2-1 | few | - | TRBV7-2 | TGTGCCAGCAGCTTAATAGCGGAACACAATGAGCAGTTCTTC | CASSLIAEHNEQFF
TRBJ1-4 | - | - | TRBV29-1 | TGCAGCGTTGATCAGGGACCTAATGAAAAACTGTTTTTT | CSVDQGPNEKLFF
TRBJ2-5 | once | - | TRBV9 | TGTGCCAGCAGCGCCGACGGAGGGCCGGACGAGACCCAGTACTTC | CASSADGGPDETQYF
TRBJ2-5 | - | - | TRBV21-1 | TGTGCCAGCAGCAAAGAAAGGCTTAGGGTGATAGAGACCCAGTACTTC | CASSKERLRVIETQYF
TRBJ1-1 | - | - | TRBV7-9 | TGTGCCAGCAATCCCCAAGTTCACCTTGAAGCTTTCTTT | CASNPQVHLEAFF
TRBJ2-5 | - | TRBD2 | TRBV6-5 | TGTGCCACCACTCTACGAGCGGGAGGGTCAGAGACCCAGTACTTC | CATTLRAGGSETQYF
TRBJ1-2 | - | - | TRBV6-5 | TGTGCCAGCAGTTACGGGGGAAGAGGAAGTGGCTACACCTTC | CASSYGGRGSGYTF
TRBJ2-1 | - | TRBD2 | TRBV27 | TGTGCCAGCAGTCCCATCACTAGCGGGGGGGCTGATGAGCAGTTCTTC | CASSPITSGGADEQFF
TRBJ2-3 | - | TRBD2 | TRBV7-2 | TGTGCCAGCAGCTTAGGGACTAGCGGGCTCACAGATACGCAGTATTTT | CASSLGTSGLTDTQYF
TRBJ2-7 | - | - | TRBV15 | TGTGCCACCAGCAGATTGGTGGGGGCGAAAAAGGACGAGCAGTACTTC | CATSRLVGAKKDEQYF
TRBJ1-2 | - | - | TRBV4-2 | TGTGCCAGCAGTCATCTCAGGGTGAATGACTATGGCTACACCTTC | CASSHLRVNDYGYTF
TRBJ2-1 | - | - | TRBV5-1 | TGCGCCAGCAGCTTGGCTAGCGTGCAGCAGTTCTTC | CASSLASVQQFF
TRBJ1-2 | - | - | TRBV10-3 | TGTGCCATCAGTGAGGACATCCACTACTATGGCTACACCTTC | CAISEDIHYYGYTF
TRBJ1-1 | - | - | TRBV25-1 | TGTGCCAGCAGTGGCCCTGAGCAAAGGGTCGCTGAAGCTTTCTTT | CASSGPEQRVAEAFF
TRBJ2-3 | - | TRBD2 | TRBV7-2 | TGTGCCAGCAGCTGGGCTAGCGGGAGGGCGAGAGATACGCAGTATTTT | CASSWASGRARDTQYF
TRBJ2-6 | few | - | TRBV4-3 | TGCGCCAGCAGCCAAGAAGGGACTTGGTCCTCTGGGGTCAACGTCCTGACTTTC | CASSQEGTWSSGVNVLTF
TRBJ2-5 | - | TRBD2 | TRBV20-1 | TGCAGTGCCGGGGGGGCGCTTTGGGAGACCCAGTACTTC | CSAGGALWETQYF
TRBJ2-1 | - | TRBD2 | TRBV27 | TGTGCCAGCAGTTTTTTCACCGGGACTAGCGGGGGGGCGAATGAGCAGTTCTTC | CASSFFTGTSGGANEQFF
TRBJ1-2 | - | TRBD1 | TRBV20-1 | TGCAGTGCTACCTTCGAGGGGGCGGGTGGCTACACCTTC | CSATFEGAGGYTF
TRBJ2-7 | - | - | TRBV28 | TGTGCCAGCAAGGGGGACTCCTACGAGCAGTACTTC | CASKGDSYEQYF
TRBJ2-1 | - | TRBD2 | TRBV4-2 | TGTGCCAGCAGCCGAGGACTAGCGGGGGGCCTCGCCCACGATGAGCAGTTCTTC | CASSRGLAGGLAHDEQFF
TRBJ2-1 | - | TRBD1 | TRBV5-1 | TGCGCCAGCAGACGACCGGGACAGGGCTCCTACAATGAGCAGTTCTTC | CASRRPGQGSYNEQFF
TRBJ2-2 | few | - | TRBV5-1 | TGCGCCAGCAGCTTGGCCATCGAGAACACCGGGGAGCTGTTTTTT | CASSLAIENTGELFF
TRBJ2-6 | few | - | TRBV10-3 | TGTGCCATCAGTGAGTCGAAGAGCTCTGGGGCCAACGTCCTGACTTTC | CAISESKSSGANVLTF
TRBJ2-1 | - | TRBD1 | TRBV6-2/TRBV6-3 | TGTGCCAGCAGTCAGACTACCGCGACAGGGACCTACGAGCAGTTCTTC | CASSQTTATGTYEQFF
TRBJ2-6 | - | TRBD1 | TRBV19 | TGTGCCAGTAGTATCGGGACAGGCTCTGGGGCCAACGTCCTGACTTTC | CASSIGTGSGANVLTF
TRBJ1-6 | - | TRBD1 | TRBV7-3 | TGTGCCAGCAGCTACCCAACAGGGGGCTGGAATTCACCCCTCCACTTT | CASSYPTGGWNSPLHF
TRBJ2-1 | - | - | TRBV5-5 | TGTGCCAGCAGCTTGATGCTCAATGAGCAGTTCTTC | CASSLMLNEQFF
TRBJ2-2 | - | TRBD1 | TRBV20-1 | TGCAGTGCGCGTGACAGGGGGTTTATCGGGGAGCTGTTTTTT | CSARDRGFIGELFF
TRBJ2-1 | - | - | TRBV20-1 | TGCAGTGCTAGACTCCAGGAGGACCTGAATGAGCAGTTCTTC | CSARLQEDLNEQFF
TRBJ2-7 | - | - | TRBV10-3 | TGTGCCATCAGTGAGTCCCGGGTATATGGCGAGCAGTACTTC | CAISESRVYGEQYF
TRBJ2-3 | - | TRBD2 | TRBV20-1 | TGCAGTGCCATAGCGGGGGGGCGAGATACGCAGTATTTT | CSAIAGGRDTQYF
TRBJ2-3 | - | - | TRBV7-2 | TGTGCCAGCAGCAACTCCGAGGCTGGAAATACGCAGTATTTT | CASSNSEAGNTQYF
TRBJ1-2 | few | - | TRBV6-6 | TGTGCCAGCAGTTACACTGACAGAACTAATGGCTACACCTTC | CASSYTDRTNGYTF